This TCR beta chain was documented in a study of cytomegalovirus exposure and HLA in healthy donors (dated by TCRdb to 2016 to 2017). Regarding the research as a whole: The 666 repertoires of the first cohort and the 120 or so validation repertoires were produced on the same platform, according to a later analysis. The aim of the study was to test whether cataloging public T cell receptors could identify signatures of past pathogen exposure. A separate validation cohort of roughly 130 different subjects was used in addition to the roughly 670-subject first cohort. High-throughput TCR immunosequencing, statistical association of individual TCRs with disease status, and machine learning were combined to predict cytomegalovirus infection status.

Library method: the immunoSEQ multiplex PCR assay. Per the source publication's procedure: A statistical classification framework was built to diagnose cytomegalovirus status from the catalog of TCR beta chain sequences. Here the immuneACCESS table is served through TCRdb, limited to in-frame sequences with V and J called. Missing clones are a known gap in these copies; in checked studies unresolved V genes cover under half, and the rest lacks a known reason. V and J calls and clone size are copied from that table; D and trimming were computed from the DNA. The sample yields 68,000 or so clones; roughly 90% were counted once. The leading ten clones occupy 0.95% to 1.5% of the sample. What the study reported, not specific to this receptor: Most TCR sequences were seen in very few donors, while some public TCRs were found in many individuals. In vitro tests confirmed that a few of the cytomegalovirus-associated TCR beta chains recognize cytomegalovirus antigens. In the study, approximately 150 TCR beta chains were listed as associated with cytomegalovirus. Subsequent analysis determined that TCRs grouped into clusters in the first cohort also showed a tendency toward co-occurrence across the 120 validation repertoires, and 94% of cluster scores exceeded 0. The authors suggested that the approach could potentially be generalized to other disease states and immunological phenotypes. The validation cohort had no HLA typing available for a later analysis, so co-occurrence within that cohort was assessed over all 130 or so repertoires. In both the original and validation cohorts, the classifier was reported to diagnose cytomegalovirus status with high specificity and sensitivity.

Comments on this clone: Its antigen is currently not known. No much larger clonotype is one base removed from it; base qualities were not supplied.

Donors formed part of the validation cohort, which comprised fewer than 150 subjects and was distinct from the first cohort of 690 or so subjects. Including cysteine and phenylalanine, the CDR3 has 16 amino acids. Only the CDR3 portion is preserved as DNA: 48 bases, with reading frame beginning at the first base. CDR1 and CDR2 are drawn from the germline V gene: SGHRS, YFSETQ. V is trimmed back by 0 bases and J by 1 base, and the junction contains 5 bases that no gene match accounts for. The specimen was PBMCs. This TCR derives from a woman younger than 30 in good health and CMV-seronegative. The V and J segments used are TRBV5-1 and TRBJ1-1, with 8 central nucleotides matching TRBD1. The sequenced DNA: TGCGCCAGCAGCTTGGCCTATGGACAGGGGAACACTGAAGCTTTCTTT. Translated, this gives CASSLAYGQGNTEAFF.